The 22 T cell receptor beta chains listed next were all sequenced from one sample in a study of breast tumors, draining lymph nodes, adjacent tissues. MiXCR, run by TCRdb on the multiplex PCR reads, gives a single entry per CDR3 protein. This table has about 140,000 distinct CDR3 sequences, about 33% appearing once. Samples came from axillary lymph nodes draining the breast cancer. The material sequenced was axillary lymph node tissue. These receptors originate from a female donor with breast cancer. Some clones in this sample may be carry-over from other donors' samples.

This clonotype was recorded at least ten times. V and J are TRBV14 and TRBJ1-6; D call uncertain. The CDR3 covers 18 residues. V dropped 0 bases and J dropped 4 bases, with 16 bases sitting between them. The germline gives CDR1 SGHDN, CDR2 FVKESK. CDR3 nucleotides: TGTGCCAGCAGCCAAGATAGCGTGGACTACGTTTATAATTCACCCCTCCACTTT. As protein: CASSQDSVDYVYNSPLHF.

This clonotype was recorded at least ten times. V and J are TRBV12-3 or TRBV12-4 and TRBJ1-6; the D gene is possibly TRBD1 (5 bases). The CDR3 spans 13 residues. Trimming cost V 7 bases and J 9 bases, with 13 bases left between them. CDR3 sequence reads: CASTPRGSSPLHF. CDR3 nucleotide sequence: TGTGCCAGCACTCCACGGGGGAGTTCACCCCTCCACTTT.

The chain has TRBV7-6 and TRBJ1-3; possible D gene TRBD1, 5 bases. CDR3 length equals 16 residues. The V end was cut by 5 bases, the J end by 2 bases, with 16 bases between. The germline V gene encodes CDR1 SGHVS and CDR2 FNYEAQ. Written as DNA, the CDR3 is TGTGCCAGCAGCGCAACGGGGGGGAAACCTGGAAACACCATATATTTT. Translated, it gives CASSATGGKPGNTIYF.

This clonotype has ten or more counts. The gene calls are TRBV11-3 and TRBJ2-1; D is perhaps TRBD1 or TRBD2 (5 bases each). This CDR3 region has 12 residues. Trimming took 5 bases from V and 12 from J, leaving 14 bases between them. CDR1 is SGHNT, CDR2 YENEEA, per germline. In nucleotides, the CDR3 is TGTGCCAGCAGCCTCCAGGGCAGCGGGCAGTTCTTC. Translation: CASSLQGSGQFF.

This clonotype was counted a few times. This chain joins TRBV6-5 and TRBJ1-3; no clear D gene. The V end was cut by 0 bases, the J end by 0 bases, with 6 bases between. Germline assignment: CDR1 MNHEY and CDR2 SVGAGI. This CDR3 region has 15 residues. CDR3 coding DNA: TGTGCCAGCAGTTACTCCCGGGGCTCTGGAAACACCATATATTTT. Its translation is CASSYSRGSGNTIYF.

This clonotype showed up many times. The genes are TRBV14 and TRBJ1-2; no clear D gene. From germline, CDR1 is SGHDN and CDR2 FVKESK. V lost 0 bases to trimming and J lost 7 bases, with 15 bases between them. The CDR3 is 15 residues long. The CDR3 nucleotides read TGTGCCAGCAGCCAAGATAGTCTGGTCGGGGTTGGCTACACCTTC. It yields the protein CASSQDSLVGVGYTF. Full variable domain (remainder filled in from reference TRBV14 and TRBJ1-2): EAGVTQFPSHSVIEKGQTVTLRCDPISGHDNLYWYRRVMGKEIKFLLHFVKESKQDESGMPNNRFLAERTGGTYSTLKVQPAELEDSGVYFCASSQDSLVGVGYTFGSGTRLTVV.

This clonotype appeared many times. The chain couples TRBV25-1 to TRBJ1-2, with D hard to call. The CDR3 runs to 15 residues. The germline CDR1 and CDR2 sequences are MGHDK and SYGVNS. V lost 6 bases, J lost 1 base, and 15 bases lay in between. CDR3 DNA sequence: TGTGCCAGCAGGCCCCCCGAGGCGGGTAACTATGGCTACACCTTC. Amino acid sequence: CASRPPEAGNYGYTF.

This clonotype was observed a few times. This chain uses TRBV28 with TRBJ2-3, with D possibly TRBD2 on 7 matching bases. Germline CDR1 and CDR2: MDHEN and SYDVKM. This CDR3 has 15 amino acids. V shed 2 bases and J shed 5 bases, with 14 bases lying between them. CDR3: CASSLVGGPIDTQYF. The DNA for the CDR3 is TGTGCCAGCAGTTTAGTGGGGGGGCCCATAGATACGCAGTATTTT.

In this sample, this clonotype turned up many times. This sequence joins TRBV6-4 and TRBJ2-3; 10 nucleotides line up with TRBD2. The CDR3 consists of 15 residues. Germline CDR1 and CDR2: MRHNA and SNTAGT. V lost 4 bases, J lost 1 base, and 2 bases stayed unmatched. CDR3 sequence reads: CASSAAGGGTDTQYF. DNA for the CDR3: TGTGCCAGCAGTGCAGCGGGGGGGGGCACAGATACGCAGTATTTT.

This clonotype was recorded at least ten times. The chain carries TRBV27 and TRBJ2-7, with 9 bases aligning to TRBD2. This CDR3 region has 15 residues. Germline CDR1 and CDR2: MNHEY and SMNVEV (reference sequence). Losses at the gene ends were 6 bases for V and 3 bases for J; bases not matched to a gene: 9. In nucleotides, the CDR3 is TGTGCCAGCAGGCGGGGGGGACAGACGAACTACGAGCAGTACTTC. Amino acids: CASRRGGQTNYEQYF.

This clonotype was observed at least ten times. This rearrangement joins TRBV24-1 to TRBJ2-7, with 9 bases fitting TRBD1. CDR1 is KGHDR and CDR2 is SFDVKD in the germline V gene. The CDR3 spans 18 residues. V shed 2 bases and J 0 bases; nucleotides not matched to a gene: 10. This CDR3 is CATSDWGNLTGGSYEQYV. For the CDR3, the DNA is TGTGCCACCAGTGATTGGGGGAACTTGACAGGGGGCTCCTACGAGCAGTACGTC.

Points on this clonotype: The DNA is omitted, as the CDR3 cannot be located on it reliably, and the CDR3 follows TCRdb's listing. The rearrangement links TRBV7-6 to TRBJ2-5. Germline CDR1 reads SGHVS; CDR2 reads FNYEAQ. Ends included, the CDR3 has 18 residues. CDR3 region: CASSFYICSAASWETQYF.

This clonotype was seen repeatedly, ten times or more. This CDR3 reads CSAPYGYTF. DNA for the CDR3: TGCAGTGCTCCCTATGGCTACACCTTC. V gene TRBV20-1 combines with J gene TRBJ1-2; D uncertain. The germline V and J ends were trimmed by 5 bases and 4 bases, with 2 bases remaining between them. The CDR3 sequence is 9 residues long. Per the germline V gene, CDR1 is DFQATT and CDR2 is SNEGSKA (reference sequence).

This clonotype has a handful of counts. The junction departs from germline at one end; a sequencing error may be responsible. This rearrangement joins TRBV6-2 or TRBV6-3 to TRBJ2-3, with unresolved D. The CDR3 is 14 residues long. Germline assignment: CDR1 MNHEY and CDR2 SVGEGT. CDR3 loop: CASSHSILADTQYF. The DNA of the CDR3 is TGTGCCAGCAGTCACTCGATTCTAGCAGATACGCAGTATTTT.

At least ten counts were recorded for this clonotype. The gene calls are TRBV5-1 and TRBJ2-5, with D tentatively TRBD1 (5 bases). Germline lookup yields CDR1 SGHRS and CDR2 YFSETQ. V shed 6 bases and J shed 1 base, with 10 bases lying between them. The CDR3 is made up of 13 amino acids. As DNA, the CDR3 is TGCGCCAGCACCCTCCAGGGCCAAGAGACCCAGTACTTC. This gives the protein CASTLQGQETQYF.

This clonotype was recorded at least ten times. The CDR3 loop is CASSPQTGEAFF. DNA of the CDR3: TGTGCCAGCAGTCCCCAGACAGGAGAGGCGTTCTTC. The chain is built from TRBV2 and TRBJ2-1, with TRBD1 as a possible D gene (6 bases). Germline loops: CDR1 SNHLY, CDR2 FYNNEI. The CDR3 runs to 12 residues. The V gene lost 5 bases and the J gene lost 15 bases, with 17 bases spanning the gap.

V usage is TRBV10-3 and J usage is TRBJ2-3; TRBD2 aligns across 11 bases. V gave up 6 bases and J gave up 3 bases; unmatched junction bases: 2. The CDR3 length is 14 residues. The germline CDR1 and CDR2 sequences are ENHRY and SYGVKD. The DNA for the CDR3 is TGTGCCATCAGGACTAGCGGGGTTACAGATACGCAGTATTTT. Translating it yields CAIRTSGVTDTQYF.

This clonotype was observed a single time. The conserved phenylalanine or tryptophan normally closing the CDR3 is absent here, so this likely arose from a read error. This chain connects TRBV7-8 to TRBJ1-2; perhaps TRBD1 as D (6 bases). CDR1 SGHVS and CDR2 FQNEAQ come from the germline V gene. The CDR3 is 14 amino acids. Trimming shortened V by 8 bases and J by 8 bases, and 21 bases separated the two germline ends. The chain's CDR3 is CASGQTPTTGGYTL. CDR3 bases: TGTGCCAGCGGCCAAACCCCCACCACAGGGGGCTACACCCTC.

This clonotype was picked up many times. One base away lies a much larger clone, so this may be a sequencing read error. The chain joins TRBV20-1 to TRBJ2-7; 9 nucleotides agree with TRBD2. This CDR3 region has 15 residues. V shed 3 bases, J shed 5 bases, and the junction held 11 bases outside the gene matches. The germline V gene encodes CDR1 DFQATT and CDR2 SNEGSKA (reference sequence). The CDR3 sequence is CSASPLGGLADEQYF. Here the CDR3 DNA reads TGCAGTGCTAGTCCTCTGGGGGGACTAGCAGACGAGCAGTACTTC.

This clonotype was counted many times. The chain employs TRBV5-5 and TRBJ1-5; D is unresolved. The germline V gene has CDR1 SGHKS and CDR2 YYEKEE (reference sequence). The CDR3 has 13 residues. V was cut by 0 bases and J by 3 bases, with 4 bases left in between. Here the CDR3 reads CASSLAANQPQHF. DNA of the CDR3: TGTGCCAGCAGCTTGGCGGCCAATCAGCCCCAGCATTTT.

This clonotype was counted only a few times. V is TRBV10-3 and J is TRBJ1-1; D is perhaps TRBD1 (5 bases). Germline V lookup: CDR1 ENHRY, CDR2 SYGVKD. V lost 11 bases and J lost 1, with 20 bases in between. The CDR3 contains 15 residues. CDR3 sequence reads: CASDRDPEGNTEAFF. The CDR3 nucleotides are TGTGCCTCGGACCGGGACCCCGAGGGGAACACTGAAGCTTTCTTT.

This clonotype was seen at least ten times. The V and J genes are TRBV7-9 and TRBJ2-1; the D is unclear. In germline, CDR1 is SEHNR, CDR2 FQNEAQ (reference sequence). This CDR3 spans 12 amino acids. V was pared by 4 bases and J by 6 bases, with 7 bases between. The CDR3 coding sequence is TGTGCCAGCAGCTCCTCGGGCAATGAGCAGTTCTTC. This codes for CASSSSGNEQFF.